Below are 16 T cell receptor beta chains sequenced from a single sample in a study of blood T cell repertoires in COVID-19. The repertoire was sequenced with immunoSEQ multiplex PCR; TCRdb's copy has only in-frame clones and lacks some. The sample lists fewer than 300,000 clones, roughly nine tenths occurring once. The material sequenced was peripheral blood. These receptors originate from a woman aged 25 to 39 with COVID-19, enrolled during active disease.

The CDR3: CASSLLGVVPGELFF. The CDR3 bases are TGTGCCAGCAGTTTATTAGGGGTGGTGCCGGGGGAGCTGTTTTTT. The chain carries TRBV28 and TRBJ2-2; perhaps TRBD1 as D (5 bases). Trimming took 1 base from V and 8 from J, leaving 14 bases between them. The CDR3 is made up of 15 amino acids. Germline V gene lookup returns CDR1 MDHEN and CDR2 SYDVKM.

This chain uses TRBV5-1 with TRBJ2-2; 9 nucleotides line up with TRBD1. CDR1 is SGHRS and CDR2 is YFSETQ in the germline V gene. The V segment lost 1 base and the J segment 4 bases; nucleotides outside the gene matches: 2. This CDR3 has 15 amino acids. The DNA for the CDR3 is TGCGCCAGCAGCTTGCTGACAGGGGGCACCGGGGAGCTGTTTTTT. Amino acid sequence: CASSLLTGGTGELFF.

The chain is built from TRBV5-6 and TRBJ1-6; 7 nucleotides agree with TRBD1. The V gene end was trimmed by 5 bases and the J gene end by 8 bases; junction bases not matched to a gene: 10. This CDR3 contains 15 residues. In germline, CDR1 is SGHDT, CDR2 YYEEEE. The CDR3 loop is CASSPIDRDDSPLHF. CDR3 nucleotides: TGTGCCAGCAGTCCAATCGACAGGGACGATTCACCCCTCCACTTT. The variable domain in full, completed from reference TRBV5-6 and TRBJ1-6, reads DAGVTQSPTHLIKTRGQQVTLRCSPKSGHDTVSWYQQALGQGPQFIFQYYEEEERQRGNFPDRFSGHQFPNYSSELNVNALLLGDSALYLCASSPIDRDDSPLHFGNGTRLTVT.

The CDR3 protein is CASSYGHPSTDTQYF. The CDR3 region has the DNA TGTGCCAGCAGTTACGGACACCCTAGCACAGATACGCAGTATTTT. This sequence joins TRBV6-5 and TRBJ2-3, with D tentatively TRBD1 (5 bases). Germline CDR1 and CDR2: MNHEY and SVGAGI. The V and J ends lost 2 bases and 0 bases respectively, with 9 bases between them. The CDR3 consists of 15 residues.

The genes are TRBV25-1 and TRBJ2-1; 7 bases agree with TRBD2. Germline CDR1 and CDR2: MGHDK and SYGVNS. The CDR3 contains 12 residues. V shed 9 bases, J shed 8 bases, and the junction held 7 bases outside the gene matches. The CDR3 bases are TGTGCCAGTGGCGGGAGTAACTATGAGCAGTTCTTC. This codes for CASGGSNYEQFF.

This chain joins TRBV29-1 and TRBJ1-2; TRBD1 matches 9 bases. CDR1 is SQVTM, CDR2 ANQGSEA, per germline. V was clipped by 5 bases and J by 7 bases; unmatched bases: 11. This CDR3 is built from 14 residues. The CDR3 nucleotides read TGCAGCGTTTTAAGGGACAGGGAGAGTTTTGGCTACACCTTC. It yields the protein CSVLRDRESFGYTF.

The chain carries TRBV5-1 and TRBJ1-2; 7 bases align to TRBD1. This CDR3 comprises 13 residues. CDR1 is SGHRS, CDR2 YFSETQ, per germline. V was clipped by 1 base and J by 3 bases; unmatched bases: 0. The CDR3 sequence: CASSLTGDYGYTF. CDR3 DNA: TGCGCCAGCAGCTTGACAGGGGACTATGGCTACACCTTC. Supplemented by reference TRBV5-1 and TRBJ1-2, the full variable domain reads KAGVTQTPRYLIKTRGQQVTLSCSPISGHRSVSWYQQTPGQGLQFLFEYFSETQRNKGNFPGRFSGRQFSNSRSEMNVSTLELGDSALYLCASSLTGDYGYTFGSGTRLTVV.

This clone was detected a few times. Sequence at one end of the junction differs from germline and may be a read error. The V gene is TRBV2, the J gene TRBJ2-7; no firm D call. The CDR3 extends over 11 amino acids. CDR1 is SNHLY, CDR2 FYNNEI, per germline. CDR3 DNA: TGTGCCAGCAGTGCCGCAGCCGTGAGGCACTTC. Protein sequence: CASSAAAVRHF. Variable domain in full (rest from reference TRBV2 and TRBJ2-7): EPEVTQTPSHQVTQMGQEVILRCVPISNHLYFYWYRQILGQKVEFLVSFYNNEISEKSEIFDDQFSVERPDGSNFTLKIRSTKLEDSAMYFCASSAAAVRHFGPGTRLTVT.

CDR3 DNA sequence: TGTGCCAGCAGCTTTACAGGATTGAGCACTGAAGCTTTCTTT. Residues: CASSFTGLSTEAFF. This sequence joins TRBV7-9 and TRBJ1-1; a possible D gene is TRBD1 (5 bases). The germline gives CDR1 SEHNR, CDR2 FQNEAQ (reference sequence). With 3 bases removed from V and 4 bases from J, the gap between germline ends came to 12 bases. The CDR3 runs to 14 residues.

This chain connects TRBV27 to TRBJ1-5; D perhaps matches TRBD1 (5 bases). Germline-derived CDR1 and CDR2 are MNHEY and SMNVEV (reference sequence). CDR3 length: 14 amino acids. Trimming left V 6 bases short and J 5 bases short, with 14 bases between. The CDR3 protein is CASSYQGTDQPQHF. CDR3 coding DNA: TGTGCCAGCAGCTATCAGGGTACCGATCAGCCCCAGCATTTT.

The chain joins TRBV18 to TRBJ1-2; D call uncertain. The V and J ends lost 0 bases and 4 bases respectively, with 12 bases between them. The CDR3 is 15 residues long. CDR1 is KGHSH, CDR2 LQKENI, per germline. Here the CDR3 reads CASSPPTRNPYGYTF. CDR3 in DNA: TGTGCCAGCTCACCACCGACTCGGAACCCCTATGGCTACACCTTC.

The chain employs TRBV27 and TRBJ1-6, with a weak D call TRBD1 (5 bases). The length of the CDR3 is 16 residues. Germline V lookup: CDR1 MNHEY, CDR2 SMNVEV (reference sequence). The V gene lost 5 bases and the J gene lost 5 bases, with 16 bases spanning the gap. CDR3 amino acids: CASSPPAGRDNSPLHF. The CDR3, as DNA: TGTGCCAGCAGTCCTCCGGCAGGGCGAGATAATTCACCCCTCCACTTT.

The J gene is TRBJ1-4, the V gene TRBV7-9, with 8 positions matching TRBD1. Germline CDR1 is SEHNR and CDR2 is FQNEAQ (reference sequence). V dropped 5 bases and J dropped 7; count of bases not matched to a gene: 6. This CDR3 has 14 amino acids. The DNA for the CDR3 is TGTGCCAGCAGCCACCGGGACAGGATTGAAAAACTGTTTTTT. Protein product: CASSHRDRIEKLFF.

The CDR3 sequence: CASSFIPGQGSSGANVLTF. The DNA of the CDR3 is TGTGCCAGCAGCTTTATACCGGGACAGGGGAGCAGTGGGGCCAACGTCCTGACTTTC. The gene calls are TRBV7-9 and TRBJ2-6, with 10 bases that match TRBD1. The CDR3 is 19 amino acids. V was pared by 3 bases and J by 3 bases, with 11 bases of the junction left unmatched. Germline loops: CDR1 SEHNR, CDR2 FQNEAQ (reference sequence).

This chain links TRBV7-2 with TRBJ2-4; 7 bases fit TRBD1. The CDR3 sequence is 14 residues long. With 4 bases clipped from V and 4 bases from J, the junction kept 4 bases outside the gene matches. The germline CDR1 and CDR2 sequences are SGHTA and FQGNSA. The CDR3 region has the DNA TGTGCCAGCAGCTACGACAGGGAAAAAAACATTCAGTACTTC. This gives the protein CASSYDREKNIQYF. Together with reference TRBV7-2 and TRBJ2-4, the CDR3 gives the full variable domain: GAGVSQSPSNKVTEKGKDVELRCDPISGHTALYWYRQSLGQGLEFLIYFQGNSAPDKSGLPSDRFSAERTGGSVSTLTIQRTQQEDSAVYLCASSYDREKNIQYFGAGTRLSVL.

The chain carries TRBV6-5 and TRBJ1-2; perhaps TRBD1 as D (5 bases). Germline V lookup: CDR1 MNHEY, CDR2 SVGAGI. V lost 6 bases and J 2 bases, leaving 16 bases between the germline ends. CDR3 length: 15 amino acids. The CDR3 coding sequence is TGTGCCAGCAGCAACTTGAGGGGACTCAACTATGGCTACACCTTC. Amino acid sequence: CASSNLRGLNYGYTF.